This T cell receptor (beta chain) was recorded in a study of blood T cell repertoires in COVID-19. Profiled with immunoSEQ multiplex PCR; TCRdb holds only in-frame clones, not every one. This table holds 200,000 to 300,000 clones, 87% found once. Per the germline V gene, CDR1 is GTSNPN and CDR2 is SVGIG (reference sequence). The CDR3 runs to 13 residues. The V end was cut by 4 bases, the J end by 3 bases, with 11 bases between. The source is a woman aged 40 to 50 who had recovered from COVID-19. V gene TRBV30 combines with J gene TRBJ2-3; D possibly corresponds to TRBD1 (5 bases). Input material: peripheral blood. The CDR3 is CAWTGWSTDTQYF. The CDR3 DNA is TGTGCCTGGACAGGGTGGTCGACAGATACGCAGTATTTT. The entire variable domain, with the rest obtained from reference TRBV30 and TRBJ2-3, is as follows: SQTIHQWPATLVQPVGSPLSLECTVEGTSNPNLYWYRQAAGRGLQLLFYSVGIGQISSEVPQNLSASRPQDRQFILSSKKLLLSDSGFYLCAWTGWSTDTQYFGPGTRLTVL.